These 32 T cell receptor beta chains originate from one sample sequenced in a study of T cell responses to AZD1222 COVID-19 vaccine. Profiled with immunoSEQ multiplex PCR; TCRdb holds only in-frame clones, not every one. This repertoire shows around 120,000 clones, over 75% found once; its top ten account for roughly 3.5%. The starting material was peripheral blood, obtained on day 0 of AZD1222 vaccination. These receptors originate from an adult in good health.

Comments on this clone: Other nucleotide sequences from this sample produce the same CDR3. The CDR3 DNA follows: TGCGCCAGCAGCTTGGATGGTTATAGCAATCAGCCCCAGCATTTT. It yields the protein CASSLDGYSNQPQHF. The chain is built from TRBV5-1 and TRBJ1-5; D uncertain. The CDR3 has 15 amino acids. Germline CDR1 is SGHRS and CDR2 is YFSETQ. Trimming took off 0 bases at V and 0 bases at J, with 7 bases between the two ends.

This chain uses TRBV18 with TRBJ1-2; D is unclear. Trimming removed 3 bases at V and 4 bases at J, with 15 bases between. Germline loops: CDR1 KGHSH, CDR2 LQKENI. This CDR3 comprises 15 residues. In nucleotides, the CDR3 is TGTGCCAGCTCACCTACAGATAAGAGATTCTATGGCTACACCTTC. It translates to CASSPTDKRFYGYTF.

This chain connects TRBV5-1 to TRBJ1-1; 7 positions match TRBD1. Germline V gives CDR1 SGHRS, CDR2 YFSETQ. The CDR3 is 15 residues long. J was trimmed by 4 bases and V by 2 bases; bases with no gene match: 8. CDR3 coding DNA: TGCGCCAGCAGCTTCCTCGACAGGGCCGGCACTGAAGCTTTCTTT. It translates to CASSFLDRAGTEAFF.

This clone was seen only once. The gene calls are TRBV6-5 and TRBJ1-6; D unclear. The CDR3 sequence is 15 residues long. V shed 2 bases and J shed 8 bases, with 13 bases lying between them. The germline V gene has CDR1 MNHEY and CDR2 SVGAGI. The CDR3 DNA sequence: TGTGCCAGCAGTTACGGTGGAAGGGCCGATTCACCCCTCCACTTT. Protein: CASSYGGRADSPLHF.

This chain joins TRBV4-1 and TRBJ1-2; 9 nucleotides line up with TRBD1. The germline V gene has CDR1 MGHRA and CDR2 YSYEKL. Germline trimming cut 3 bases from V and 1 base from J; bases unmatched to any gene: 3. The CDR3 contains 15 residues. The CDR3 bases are TGCGCCAGCAGCCAGCCGGGACAGGGTAACTATGGCTACACCTTC. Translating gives CASSQPGQGNYGYTF.

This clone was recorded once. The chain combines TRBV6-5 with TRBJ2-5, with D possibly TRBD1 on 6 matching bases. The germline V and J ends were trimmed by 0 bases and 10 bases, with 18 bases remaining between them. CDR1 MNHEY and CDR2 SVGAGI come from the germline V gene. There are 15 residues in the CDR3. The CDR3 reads CASSYSTGAGMGQYF. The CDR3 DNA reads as TGTGCCAGCAGTTACTCGACAGGCGCCGGGATGGGCCAGTACTTC.

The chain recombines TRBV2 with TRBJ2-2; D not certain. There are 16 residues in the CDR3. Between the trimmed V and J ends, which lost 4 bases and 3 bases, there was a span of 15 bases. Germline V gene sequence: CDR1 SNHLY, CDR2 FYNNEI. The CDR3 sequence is CASSVEPRSHTGELFF. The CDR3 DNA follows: TGTGCCAGCAGTGTTGAGCCCCGCTCGCACACCGGGGAGCTGTTTTTT.

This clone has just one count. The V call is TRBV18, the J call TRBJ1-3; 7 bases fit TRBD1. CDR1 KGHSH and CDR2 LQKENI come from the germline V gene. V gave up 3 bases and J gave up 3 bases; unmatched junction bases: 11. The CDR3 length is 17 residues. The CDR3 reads CASSPTPVRTGGNTIYF. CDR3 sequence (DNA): TGTGCCAGCTCACCCACCCCTGTCAGGACAGGTGGAAACACCATATATTTT. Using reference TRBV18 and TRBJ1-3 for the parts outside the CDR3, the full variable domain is NAGVMQNPRHLVRRRGQEARLRCSPMKGHSHVYWYRQLPEEGLKFMVYLQKENIIDESGMPKERFSAEFPKEGPSILRIQQVVRGDSAAYFCASSPTPVRTGGNTIYFGEGSWLTVV.

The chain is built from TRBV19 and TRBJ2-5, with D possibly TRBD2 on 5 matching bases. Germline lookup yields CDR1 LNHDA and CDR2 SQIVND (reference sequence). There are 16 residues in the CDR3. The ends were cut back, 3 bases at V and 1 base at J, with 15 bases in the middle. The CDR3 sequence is CASSMGIGGPQETQYF. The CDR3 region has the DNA TGTGCCAGTAGTATGGGAATCGGAGGTCCCCAAGAGACCCAGTACTTC. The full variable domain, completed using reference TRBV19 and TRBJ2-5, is DGGITQSPKYLFRKEGQNVTLSCEQNLNHDAMYWYRQDPGQGLRLIYYSQIVNDFQKGDIAEGYSVSREKKESFPLTVTSAQKNPTAFYLCASSMGIGGPQETQYFGPGTRLLVL.

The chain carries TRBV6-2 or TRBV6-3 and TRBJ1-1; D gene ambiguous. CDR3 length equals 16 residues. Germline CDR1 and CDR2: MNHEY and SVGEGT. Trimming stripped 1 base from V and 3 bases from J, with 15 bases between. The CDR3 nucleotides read TGTGCCAGCAGTTACTTACCTGTCGCTGCGGACACTGAAGCTTTCTTT. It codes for CASSYLPVAADTEAFF.

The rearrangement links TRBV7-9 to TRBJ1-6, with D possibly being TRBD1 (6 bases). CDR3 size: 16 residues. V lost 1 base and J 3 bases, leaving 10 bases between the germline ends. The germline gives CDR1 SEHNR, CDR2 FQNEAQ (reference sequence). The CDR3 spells CASSLDRVGYNSPLHF. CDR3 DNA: TGTGCCAGCAGCTTAGACAGGGTGGGCTATAATTCACCCCTCCACTTT.

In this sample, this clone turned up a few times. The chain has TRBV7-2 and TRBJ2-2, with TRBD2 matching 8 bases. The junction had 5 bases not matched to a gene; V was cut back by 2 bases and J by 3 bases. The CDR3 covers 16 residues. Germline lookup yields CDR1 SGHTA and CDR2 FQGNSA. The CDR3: CASSLRARGDTGELFF. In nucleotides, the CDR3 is TGTGCCAGCAGCTTAAGGGCGCGGGGGGACACCGGGGAGCTGTTTTTT.

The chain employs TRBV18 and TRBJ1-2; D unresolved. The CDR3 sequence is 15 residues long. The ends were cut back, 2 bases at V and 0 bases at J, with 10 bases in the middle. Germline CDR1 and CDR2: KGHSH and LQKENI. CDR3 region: CASSPVEGPNYGYTF. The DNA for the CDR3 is TGTGCCAGCTCACCAGTGGAGGGCCCTAACTATGGCTACACCTTC. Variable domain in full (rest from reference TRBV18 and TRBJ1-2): NAGVMQNPRHLVRRRGQEARLRCSPMKGHSHVYWYRQLPEEGLKFMVYLQKENIIDESGMPKERFSAEFPKEGPSILRIQQVVRGDSAAYFCASSPVEGPNYGYTFGSGTRLTVV.

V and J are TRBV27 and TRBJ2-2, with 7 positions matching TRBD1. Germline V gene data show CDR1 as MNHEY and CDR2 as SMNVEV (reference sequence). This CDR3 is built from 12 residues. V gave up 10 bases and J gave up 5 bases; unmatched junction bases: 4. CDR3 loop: CANRGWTGELFF. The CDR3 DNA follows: TGTGCCAACAGGGGATGGACCGGGGAGCTGTTTTTT.

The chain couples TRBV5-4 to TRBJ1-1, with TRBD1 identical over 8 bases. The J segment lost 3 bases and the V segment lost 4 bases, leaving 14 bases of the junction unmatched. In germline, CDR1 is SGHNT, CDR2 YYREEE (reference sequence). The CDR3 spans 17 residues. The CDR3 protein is CASSVDQGARVYTEAFF. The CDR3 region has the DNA TGTGCCAGCAGCGTAGACCAGGGGGCGAGGGTGTACACTGAAGCTTTCTTT.

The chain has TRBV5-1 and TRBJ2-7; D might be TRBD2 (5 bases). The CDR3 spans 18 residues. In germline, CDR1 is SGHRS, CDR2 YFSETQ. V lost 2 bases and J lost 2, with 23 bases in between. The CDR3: CASSFGLPSRGPTYEQYF. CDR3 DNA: TGCGCCAGCAGCTTTGGACTCCCCTCGAGAGGGCCGACCTACGAGCAGTACTTC.

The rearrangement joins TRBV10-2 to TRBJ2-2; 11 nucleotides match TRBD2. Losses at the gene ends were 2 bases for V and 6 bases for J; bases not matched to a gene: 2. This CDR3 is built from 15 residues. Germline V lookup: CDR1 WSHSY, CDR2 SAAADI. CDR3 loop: CASSEASGGPGELFF. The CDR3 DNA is TGCGCCAGCAGTGAGGCTAGCGGGGGGCCCGGGGAGCTGTTTTTT.

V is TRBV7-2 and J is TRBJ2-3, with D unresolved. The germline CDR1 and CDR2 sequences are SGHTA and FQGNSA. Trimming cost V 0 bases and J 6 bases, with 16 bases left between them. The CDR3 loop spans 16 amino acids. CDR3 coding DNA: TGTGCCAGCAGCTTAGCGGCTTGGCGCGGACGGGATACGCAGTATTTT. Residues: CASSLAAWRGRDTQYF.

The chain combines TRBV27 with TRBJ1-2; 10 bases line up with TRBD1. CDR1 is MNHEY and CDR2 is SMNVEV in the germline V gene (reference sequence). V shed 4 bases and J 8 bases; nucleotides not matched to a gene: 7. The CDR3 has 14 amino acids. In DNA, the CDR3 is TGTGCCAGCAGTTCGCGACAGGGGGCTACGGGCTACACCTTC. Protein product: CASSSRQGATGYTF.

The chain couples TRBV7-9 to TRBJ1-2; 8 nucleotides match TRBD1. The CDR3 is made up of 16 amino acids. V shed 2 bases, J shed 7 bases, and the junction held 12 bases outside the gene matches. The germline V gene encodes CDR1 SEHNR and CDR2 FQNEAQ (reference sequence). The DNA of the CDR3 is TGTGCCAGCAGCTTACCAAACCCCGGACAGGGAGCTGGCTACACCTTC. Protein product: CASSLPNPGQGAGYTF.

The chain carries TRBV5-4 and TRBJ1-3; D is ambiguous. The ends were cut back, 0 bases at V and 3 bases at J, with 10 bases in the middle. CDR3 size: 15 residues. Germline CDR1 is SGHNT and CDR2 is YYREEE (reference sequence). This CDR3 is CASSLVEPHGNTIYF. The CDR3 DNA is TGTGCCAGCAGCTTGGTTGAGCCTCATGGAAACACCATATATTTT.

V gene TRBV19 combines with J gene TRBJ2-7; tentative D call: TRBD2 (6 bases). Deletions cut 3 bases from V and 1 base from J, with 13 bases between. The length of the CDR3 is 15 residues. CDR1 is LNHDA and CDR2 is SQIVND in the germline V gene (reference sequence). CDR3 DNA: TGTGCCAGTAGTATTTCGGGCGGGGAGTCCTACGAGCAGTACTTC. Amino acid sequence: CASSISGGESYEQYF.

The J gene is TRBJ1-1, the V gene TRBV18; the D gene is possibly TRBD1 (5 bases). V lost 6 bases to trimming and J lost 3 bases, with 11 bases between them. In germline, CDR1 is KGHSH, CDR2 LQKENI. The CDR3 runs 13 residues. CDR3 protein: CASSRDGDTEAFF. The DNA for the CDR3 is TGTGCCAGCTCCCGGGACGGCGACACTGAAGCTTTCTTT.

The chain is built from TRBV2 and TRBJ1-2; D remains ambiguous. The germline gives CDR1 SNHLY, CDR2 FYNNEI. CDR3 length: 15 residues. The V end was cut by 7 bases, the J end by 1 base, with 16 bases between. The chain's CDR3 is CASTGRVGGNYGYTF. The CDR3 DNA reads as TGTGCCAGCACGGGGAGGGTCGGTGGTAACTATGGCTACACCTTC. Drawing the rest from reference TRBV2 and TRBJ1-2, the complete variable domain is EPEVTQTPSHQVTQMGQEVILRCVPISNHLYFYWYRQILGQKVEFLVSFYNNEISEKSEIFDDQFSVERPDGSNFTLKIRSTKLEDSAMYFCASTGRVGGNYGYTFGSGTRLTVV.

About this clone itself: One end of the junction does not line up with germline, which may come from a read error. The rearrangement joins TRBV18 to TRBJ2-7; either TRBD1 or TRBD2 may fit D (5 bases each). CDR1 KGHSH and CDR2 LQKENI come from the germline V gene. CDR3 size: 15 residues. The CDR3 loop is CAGSFADGTLDEQYF. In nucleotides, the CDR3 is TGTGCCGGCTCATTCGCGGACGGGACGTTAGACGAGCAGTACTTC.

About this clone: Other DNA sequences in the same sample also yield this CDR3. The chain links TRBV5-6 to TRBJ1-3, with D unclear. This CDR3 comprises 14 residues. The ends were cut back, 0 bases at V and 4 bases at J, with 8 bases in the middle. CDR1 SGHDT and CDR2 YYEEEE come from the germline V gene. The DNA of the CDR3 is TGTGCCAGCAGCTTGGTGGGAACCGGAAACACCATATATTTT. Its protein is CASSLVGTGNTIYF.

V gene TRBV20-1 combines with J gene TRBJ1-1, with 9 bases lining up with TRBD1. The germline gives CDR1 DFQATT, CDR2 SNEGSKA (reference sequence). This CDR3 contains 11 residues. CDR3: CRWDRATEAFF. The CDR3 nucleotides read TGCAGATGGGACAGGGCCACTGAAGCTTTCTTT.

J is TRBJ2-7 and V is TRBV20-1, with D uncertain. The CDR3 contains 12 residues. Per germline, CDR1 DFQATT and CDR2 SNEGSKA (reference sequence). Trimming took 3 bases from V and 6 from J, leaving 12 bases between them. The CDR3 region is CSASLPSFEQYF. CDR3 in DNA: TGCAGTGCTAGTCTTCCTTCTTTCGAGCAGTACTTC.

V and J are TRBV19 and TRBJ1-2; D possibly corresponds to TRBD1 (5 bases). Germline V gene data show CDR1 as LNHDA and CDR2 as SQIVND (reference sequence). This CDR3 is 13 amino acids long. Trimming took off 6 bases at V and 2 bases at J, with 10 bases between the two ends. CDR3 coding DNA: TGTGCCAGTAGCCAGGGCTTAAACTATGGCTACACCTTC. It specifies CASSQGLNYGYTF. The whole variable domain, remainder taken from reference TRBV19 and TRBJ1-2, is DGGITQSPKYLFRKEGQNVTLSCEQNLNHDAMYWYRQDPGQGLRLIYYSQIVNDFQKGDIAEGYSVSREKKESFPLTVTSAQKNPTAFYLCASSQGLNYGYTFGSGTRLTVV.

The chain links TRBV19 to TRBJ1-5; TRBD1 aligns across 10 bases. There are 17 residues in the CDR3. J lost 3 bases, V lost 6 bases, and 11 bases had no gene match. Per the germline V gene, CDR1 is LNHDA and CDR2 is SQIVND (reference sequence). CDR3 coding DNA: TGTGCCAGTAGCCTATGGACAGGGGGATTTACCAATCAGCCCCAGCATTTT. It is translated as CASSLWTGGFTNQPQHF.

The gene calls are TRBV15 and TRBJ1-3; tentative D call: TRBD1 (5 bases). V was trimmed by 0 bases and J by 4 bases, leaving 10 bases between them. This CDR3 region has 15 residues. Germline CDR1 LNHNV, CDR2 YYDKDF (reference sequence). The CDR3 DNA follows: TGTGCCACCAGCAGAGATGGGGGGTTAGGAAACACCATATATTTT. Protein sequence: CATSRDGGLGNTIYF.

CDR3: CASSGRTGPNEKLFF. In DNA form, the CDR3 reads TGTGCCAGCAGCGGTCGGACAGGCCCTAATGAAAAACTGTTTTTT. The J gene is TRBJ1-4, the V gene TRBV9, with 7 bases that match TRBD1. Germline values: CDR1 SGDLS, CDR2 YYNGEE. The trim removed 3 bases at V and 3 bases at J, leaving 5 bases unmatched. The CDR3 loop spans 15 amino acids.